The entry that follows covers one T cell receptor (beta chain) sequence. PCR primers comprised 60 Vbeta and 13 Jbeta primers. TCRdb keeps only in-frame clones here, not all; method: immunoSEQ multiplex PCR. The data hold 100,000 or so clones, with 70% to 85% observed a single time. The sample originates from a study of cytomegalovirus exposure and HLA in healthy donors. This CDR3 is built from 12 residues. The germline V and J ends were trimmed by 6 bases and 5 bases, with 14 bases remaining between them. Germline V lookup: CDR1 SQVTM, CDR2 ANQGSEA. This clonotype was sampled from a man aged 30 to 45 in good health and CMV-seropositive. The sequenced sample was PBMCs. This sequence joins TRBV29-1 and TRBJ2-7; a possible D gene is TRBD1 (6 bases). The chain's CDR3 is CSVRPGADEQYF. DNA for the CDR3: TGCAGCGTCCGCCCAGGGGCCGACGAGCAGTACTTC.